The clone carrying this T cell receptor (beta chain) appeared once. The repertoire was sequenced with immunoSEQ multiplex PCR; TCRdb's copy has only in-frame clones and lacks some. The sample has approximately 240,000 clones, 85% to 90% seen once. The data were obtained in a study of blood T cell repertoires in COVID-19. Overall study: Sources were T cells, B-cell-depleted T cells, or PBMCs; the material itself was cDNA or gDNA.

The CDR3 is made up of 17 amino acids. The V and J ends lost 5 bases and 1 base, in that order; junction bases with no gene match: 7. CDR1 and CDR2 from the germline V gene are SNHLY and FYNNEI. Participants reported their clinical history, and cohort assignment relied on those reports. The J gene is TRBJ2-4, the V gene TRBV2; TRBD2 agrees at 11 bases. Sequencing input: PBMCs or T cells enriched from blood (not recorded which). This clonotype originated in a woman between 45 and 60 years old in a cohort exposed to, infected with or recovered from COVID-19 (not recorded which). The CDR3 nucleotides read TGTGCCAGCAGTATTAGCGGGGGGGCCTTGGCCAAAAACATTCAGTACTTC. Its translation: CASSISGGALAKNIQYF.